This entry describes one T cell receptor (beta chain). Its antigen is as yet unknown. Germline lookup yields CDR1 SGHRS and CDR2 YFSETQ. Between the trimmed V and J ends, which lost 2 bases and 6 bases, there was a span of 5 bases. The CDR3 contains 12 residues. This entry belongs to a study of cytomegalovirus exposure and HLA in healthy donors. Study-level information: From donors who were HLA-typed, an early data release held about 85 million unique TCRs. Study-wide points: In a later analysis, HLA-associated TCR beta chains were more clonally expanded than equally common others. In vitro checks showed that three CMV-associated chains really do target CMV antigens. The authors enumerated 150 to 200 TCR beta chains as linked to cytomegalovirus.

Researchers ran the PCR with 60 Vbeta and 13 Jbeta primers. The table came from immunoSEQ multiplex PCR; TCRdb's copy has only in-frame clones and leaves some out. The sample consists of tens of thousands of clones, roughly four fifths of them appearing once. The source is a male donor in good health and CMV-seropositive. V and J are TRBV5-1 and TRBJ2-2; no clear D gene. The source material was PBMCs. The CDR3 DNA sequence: TGCGCCAGCAGCTTAGCCGCCGGGGAGCTGTTTTTT. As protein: CASSLAAGELFF.